The next 12 T cell receptor beta chains were all read from a single sample in a study of blood T cell repertoires in COVID-19. Profiling relied on immunoSEQ multiplex PCR, and the TCRdb table lists in-frame clones only, not all of them. The repertoire holds about 280,000 clones, with 85% as singletons. The material sequenced was peripheral blood. The receptors stem from a human donor in a cohort sampled during active COVID-19.

The V call is TRBV6-6, the J call TRBJ2-7, with D possibly TRBD2 on 5 matching bases. V was cut by 0 bases and J by 4 bases, with 13 bases left in between. The CDR3 is 15 amino acids. The V gene's germline CDR1 is MNHNY and CDR2 SVGAGI (reference sequence). The CDR3 loop is CASSYSSGYRYEQYF. In nucleotides, the CDR3 is TGTGCCAGCAGTTACTCGTCGGGGTATCGGTACGAGCAGTACTTC.

CDR3 in DNA: TGTGCCAGCAGCTTAGTAGGAGCGGCCGATGAGCAGTTCTTC. Translated, it gives CASSLVGAADEQFF. The chain is built from TRBV7-2 and TRBJ2-1; D possibly corresponds to TRBD2 (5 bases). Deletions cut 1 base from V and 8 bases from J, with 12 bases between. The CDR3 spans 14 residues. Germline V gene sequence: CDR1 SGHTA, CDR2 FQGNSA.

V is TRBV5-8 and J is TRBJ1-2; unclear D gene. V dropped 0 bases and J dropped 9 bases, with 12 bases sitting between them. The CDR3 extends over 13 amino acids. CDR1 and CDR2 from the germline V gene are SGHTS and YDEGEE. The CDR3 loop reads CASSLAGIVSYTF. CDR3 sequence (DNA): TGTGCCAGCAGCTTGGCCGGGATAGTGAGCTACACCTTC.

The chain recombines TRBV9 with TRBJ2-5, with D possibly matching TRBD2 (6 bases). The CDR3 extends over 14 amino acids. The V end was cut by 2 bases, the J end by 4 bases, with 12 bases between. Germline V CDR1 and CDR2: SGDLS, YYNGEE. CDR3 region: CASSVGTPAETQYF. DNA of the CDR3: TGTGCCAGCAGCGTCGGGACTCCCGCAGAGACCCAGTACTTC.

The CDR3 DNA sequence: TGCGCCAGCAGTCTTGGTAATGGGCTTTATGAGCAGTTCTTC. This codes for CASSLGNGLYEQFF. The V and J genes are TRBV5-1 and TRBJ2-1; D is unclear. Germline V gene data show CDR1 as SGHRS and CDR2 as YFSETQ. The V gene lost 5 bases and the J gene lost 8 bases, with 17 bases spanning the gap. The CDR3 contains 14 residues.

The genes are TRBV15 and TRBJ2-7; D unclear. Trimming cost V 0 bases and J 0 bases, with 6 bases left between them. The CDR3 contains 14 residues. The germline CDR1 and CDR2 sequences are LNHNV and YYDKDF (reference sequence). CDR3: CATSRESRSYEQYF. CDR3 DNA: TGTGCCACCAGCAGAGAATCTCGCTCCTACGAGCAGTACTTC.

CDR3 nucleotides: TGTGCCAGCAGCTTAGTTCTAGCGTACCAAGAGACCCAGTACTTC. It codes for CASSLVLAYQETQYF. The chain couples TRBV7-2 to TRBJ2-5; D is perhaps TRBD2 (6 bases). The CDR3 length is 15 residues. V shed 1 base and J shed 0 bases, with 9 bases lying between them. The germline CDR1 and CDR2 sequences are SGHTA and FQGNSA.

The rearrangement links TRBV7-2 to TRBJ2-7, with 7 positions matching TRBD1. The CDR3 runs 16 residues. CDR1 and CDR2 from the germline V gene are SGHTA and FQGNSA. J gave up 2 bases and V 0 bases, and 7 bases lay outside the gene matches. The CDR3 loop reads CASSLAGQIDTYEQYF. CDR3 DNA sequence: TGTGCCAGCAGCTTAGCGGGACAGATTGACACCTACGAGCAGTACTTC.

This clone came up a few times. This chain links TRBV2 with TRBJ2-7; maybe TRBD2 (6 bases). Germline values: CDR1 SNHLY, CDR2 FYNNEI. CDR3 length: 14 amino acids. With 6 bases removed from V and 3 bases from J, the gap between germline ends came to 15 bases. The CDR3 DNA sequence: TGTGCCAGCAGGGACTACCGACTAAGCTACGAGCAGTACTTC. This encodes CASRDYRLSYEQYF.

The chain uses TRBV9 and TRBJ1-1, with D perhaps TRBD1 (5 bases). CDR1 SGDLS and CDR2 YYNGEE come from the germline V gene. The CDR3 runs to 14 residues. V lost 0 bases and J lost 8, with 14 bases in between. Written as DNA, the CDR3 is TGTGCCAGCAGCGTAGCCGAAGTCGGGGGGGAAGCTTTCTTT. The encoded protein is CASSVAEVGGEAFF.

J is TRBJ2-1 and V is TRBV29-1; 12 nucleotides agree with TRBD2. V was clipped by 6 bases and J by 4 bases; unmatched bases: 7. The CDR3 consists of 15 residues. Germline values: CDR1 SQVTM, CDR2 ANQGSEA. The CDR3 sequence is CSVPTSGSGYNEQFF. The CDR3 coding sequence is TGCAGCGTCCCGACTAGCGGGAGTGGGTACAATGAGCAGTTCTTC.

The gene calls are TRBV5-1 and TRBJ1-1; D is perhaps TRBD1 (5 bases). The V gene's germline CDR1 is SGHRS and CDR2 YFSETQ. V was clipped by 6 bases and J by 1 base, with 16 bases between them. CDR3 length: 15 residues. CDR3 sequence reads: CASTLSRASNTEAFF. The CDR3 DNA reads as TGCGCCAGCACCCTATCCAGGGCTTCGAACACTGAAGCTTTCTTT. The full variable domain, rest sourced from reference TRBV5-1 and TRBJ1-1, is KAGVTQTPRYLIKTRGQQVTLSCSPISGHRSVSWYQQTPGQGLQFLFEYFSETQRNKGNFPGRFSGRQFSNSRSEMNVSTLELGDSALYLCASTLSRASNTEAFFGQGTRLTVV.